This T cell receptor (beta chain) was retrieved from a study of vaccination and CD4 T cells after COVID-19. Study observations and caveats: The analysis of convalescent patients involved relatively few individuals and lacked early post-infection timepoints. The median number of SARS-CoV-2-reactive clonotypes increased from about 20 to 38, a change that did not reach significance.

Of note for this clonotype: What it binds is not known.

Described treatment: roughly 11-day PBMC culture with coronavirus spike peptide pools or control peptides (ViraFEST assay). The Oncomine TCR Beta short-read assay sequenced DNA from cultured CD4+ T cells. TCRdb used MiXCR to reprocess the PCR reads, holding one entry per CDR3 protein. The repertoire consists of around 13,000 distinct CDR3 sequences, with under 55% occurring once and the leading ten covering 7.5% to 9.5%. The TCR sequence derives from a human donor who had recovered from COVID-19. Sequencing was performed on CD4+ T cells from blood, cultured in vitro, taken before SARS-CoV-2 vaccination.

The CDR3, as DNA: TGTGCCAGCAGCAATGGACGGGGGGGCACTTATGAGCAGTTCTTC. As protein: CASSNGRGGTYEQFF. The rearrangement joins TRBV21-1 to TRBJ2-1; TRBD1 is taken as the D call from the table, unchecked against the DNA. TRBV21-1 constitutes a pseudogene. The CDR3 extends over 15 amino acids.